This T cell receptor beta chain originates from a study of blood T cell repertoires in COVID-19. The table came from immunoSEQ multiplex PCR; TCRdb's copy has only in-frame clones and leaves some out. The data show under 200,000 clones, more than 75% seen once. V lost 5 bases to trimming and J lost 5 bases, with 15 bases between them. The germline V gene has CDR1 SGHNT and CDR2 YENEEA. The CDR3 has 14 residues. The sequence was collected from a woman in her forties or fifties with COVID-19, enrolled during active disease. The sequencing sample was made of peripheral blood. This chain links TRBV11-3 with TRBJ2-5; D not resolved. CDR3 region: CASSIPSPKETQYF. CDR3 sequence (DNA): TGTGCCAGCAGCATACCGAGCCCTAAGGAGACCCAGTACTTC.